Following are 20 T cell receptor beta chains from one sample sequenced in a study of blood T cell repertoires in COVID-19. Assay used: immunoSEQ multiplex PCR; TCRdb lists only in-frame clones, some missing. There are around 150,000 clones in the sample; about 91% occur only once, and 3% to 4.5% lies in the top ten. The specimen was peripheral blood. The receptors here all came from a woman in her sixties or seventies who had recovered from COVID-19.

This chain links TRBV5-4 with TRBJ2-1, with TRBD1 matching 8 bases. The V segment lost 0 bases and the J segment 3 bases; nucleotides outside the gene matches: 5. The CDR3 totals 16 residues. Germline CDR1 SGHNT, CDR2 YYREEE (reference sequence). CDR3 loop: CASSLATGGFYNEQFF. Here the CDR3 DNA reads TGTGCCAGCAGCTTGGCAACAGGGGGGTTCTACAATGAGCAGTTCTTC.

The chain carries TRBV18 and TRBJ1-4; 9 nucleotides align to TRBD1. Germline V gene sequence: CDR1 KGHSH, CDR2 LQKENI. The CDR3 spans 16 residues. With V trimmed by 0 bases and J by 8 bases, 7 bases remained unmatched. CDR3 sequence (DNA): TGTGCCAGCTCACCACCGGGCGGACAGGGGAGAGAAAAACTGTTTTTT. It codes for CASSPPGGQGREKLFF.

The chain uses TRBV21-1 and TRBJ2-7; the table's D call, TRBD1, was not checked against the DNA. TRBV21-1 is annotated as a pseudogene. There are 18 residues in the CDR3. The CDR3 here is CASSKALWRTGGIHEQYF. CDR3 nucleotide sequence: TGTGCCAGCAGCAAAGCGCTTTGGCGGACAGGGGGCATCCACGAGCAGTACTTC.

CDR3 nucleotide sequence: TGTGCCAGCAGTGAATTGGGGACAGGGGGAAATCAGCCCCAGCATTTT. This translates into CASSELGTGGNQPQHF. This chain links TRBV2 with TRBJ1-5; 11 bases map to TRBD1. Germline V CDR1 and CDR2: SNHLY, FYNNEI. The CDR3 is 16 residues long. V lost 2 bases, J lost 4 bases, and 4 bases stayed unmatched.

The chain uses TRBV29-1 and TRBJ1-1; D uncertain. In germline, CDR1 is SQVTM, CDR2 ANQGSEA. Between the trimmed V and J ends, which lost 6 bases and 3 bases, there was a span of 8 bases. This CDR3 has 11 residues. In nucleotides, the CDR3 is TGCAGCGTGTTGGAGTACACTGAAGCTTTCTTT. Translated: CSVLEYTEAFF.

The chain employs TRBV5-6 and TRBJ1-1, with TRBD1 matching 7 bases. J gave up 0 bases and V 6 bases, and 14 bases lay outside the gene matches. This CDR3 has 17 residues. Germline CDR1 and CDR2: SGHDT and YYEEEE. CDR3 in DNA: TGTGCCAGCACCCTGCTATCCTCGGGACAGATGAACACTGAAGCTTTCTTT. It yields the protein CASTLLSSGQMNTEAFF.

This chain links TRBV5-1 with TRBJ2-2; D is possibly TRBD2 (5 bases). CDR1 and CDR2 from the germline V gene are SGHRS and YFSETQ. Trimming took off 1 base at V and 0 bases at J, with 10 bases between the two ends. The CDR3 is 16 amino acids. The CDR3 DNA is TGCGCCAGCAGCTTGCGACTATCCGCGAACACCGGGGAGCTGTTTTTT. This translates into CASSLRLSANTGELFF.

The V gene is TRBV9, the J gene TRBJ2-5, with 11 bases matching TRBD2. The CDR3 runs to 17 residues. Germline V gene data show CDR1 as SGDLS and CDR2 as YYNGEE. V shed 0 bases, J shed 5 bases, and the junction held 9 bases outside the gene matches. The CDR3 is CASSVEGTSGMWETQYF. Written as DNA, the CDR3 is TGTGCCAGCAGCGTAGAAGGGACTAGCGGTATGTGGGAGACCCAGTACTTC.

The chain employs TRBV7-9 and TRBJ1-4, with D hard to call. The CDR3 has 13 residues. V lost 3 bases, J lost 5 bases, and 7 bases lay in between. Germline V gene sequence: CDR1 SEHNR, CDR2 FQNEAQ (reference sequence). DNA of the CDR3: TGTGCCAGCAGCTTCGGGGAGAATGAAAAACTGTTTTTT. It is translated as CASSFGENEKLFF.

The V gene is TRBV2, the J gene TRBJ2-7; 8 bases align to TRBD2. The CDR3 is 14 residues long. From germline, CDR1 is SNHLY and CDR2 FYNNEI. V was clipped by 3 bases and J by 3 bases; unmatched bases: 4. The CDR3: CASSERGARYEQYF. The CDR3 DNA sequence: TGTGCCAGCAGTGAGCGGGGGGCCCGCTACGAGCAGTACTTC.

V gene TRBV10-3 combines with J gene TRBJ1-3; weak D call: TRBD1 (5 bases). Germline V lookup: CDR1 ENHRY, CDR2 SYGVKD. The V gene lost 2 bases and the J gene lost 4 bases, with 15 bases spanning the gap. This CDR3 comprises 16 residues. CDR3 nucleotide sequence: TGTGCCATCAGTGAGGGAGGGGCAGCGGTGGGAAACACCATATATTTT. Translation gives CAISEGGAAVGNTIYF.

The gene calls are TRBV9 and TRBJ2-7, with 10 bases lining up with TRBD2. V was pared by 0 bases and J by 1 base, with 1 base of the junction left unmatched. Germline V lookup: CDR1 SGDLS, CDR2 YYNGEE. The CDR3 length is 15 residues. CDR3 bases: TGTGCCAGCAGCGTAGGTAGCGGGGGGTCCTACGAGCAGTACTTC. This sequence encodes CASSVGSGGSYEQYF.

The V call is TRBV28, the J call TRBJ1-5; 10 bases line up with TRBD1. Germline CDR1 reads MDHEN; CDR2 reads SYDVKM. The CDR3 length is 18 residues. V gave up 6 bases and J gave up 2 bases; unmatched junction bases: 13. The CDR3 DNA sequence: TGTGCCAGCAGGGACAGGGGGTTTCGATTGGGCGGCAATCAGCCCCAGCATTTT. Translated: CASRDRGFRLGGNQPQHF.

The chain joins TRBV5-1 to TRBJ2-1; 8 positions agree with TRBD2. The V segment lost 0 bases and the J segment 8 bases; nucleotides outside the gene matches: 7. Germline V gives CDR1 SGHRS, CDR2 YFSETQ. The CDR3 has 15 amino acids. The CDR3 DNA reads as TGCGCCAGCAGCTTGGATCGGGGGGGCCGCGATGAGCAGTTCTTC. This encodes CASSLDRGGRDEQFF. Full variable domain (missing parts from reference TRBV5-1 and TRBJ2-1): KAGVTQTPRYLIKTRGQQVTLSCSPISGHRSVSWYQQTPGQGLQFLFEYFSETQRNKGNFPGRFSGRQFSNSRSEMNVSTLELGDSALYLCASSLDRGGRDEQFFGPGTRLTVL.

The V gene is TRBV5-1, the J gene TRBJ2-5; TRBD2 agrees at 7 bases. The CDR3 consists of 15 residues. The germline V gene has CDR1 SGHRS and CDR2 YFSETQ. J gave up 5 bases and V 0 bases, and 7 bases lay outside the gene matches. In DNA form, the CDR3 reads TGCGCCAGCAGCTTGGTCGGGGGGACGAGGGAGACCCAGTACTTC. As protein: CASSLVGGTRETQYF.

This chain uses TRBV14 with TRBJ2-2; D is possibly TRBD1 (6 bases). Germline loops: CDR1 SGHDN, CDR2 FVKESK. The V and J ends lost 4 bases and 5 bases respectively, with 14 bases between them. There are 15 residues in the CDR3. The CDR3 DNA sequence: TGTGCCAGCAGCCCCGGACAGCTCAGAACCGGGGAGCTGTTTTTT. Protein sequence: CASSPGQLRTGELFF.

J is TRBJ2-7 and V is TRBV18, with D perhaps TRBD1 (7 bases). With 4 bases removed from V and 2 bases from J, the gap between germline ends came to 15 bases. The CDR3 extends over 15 amino acids. CDR1 is KGHSH, CDR2 LQKENI, per germline. Here the CDR3 reads CASSLGPGGTYEQYF. DNA for the CDR3: TGTGCCAGCTCACTGGGCCCAGGGGGGACCTACGAGCAGTACTTC.

The CDR3 protein is CASSNRDRGEQYF. CDR3 coding DNA: TGTGCCAGCAGTAACAGGGACAGGGGCGAGCAGTACTTC. This sequence joins TRBV6-5 and TRBJ2-7; TRBD1 agrees at 10 bases. The ends lost 5 bases at V and 6 bases at J; junction bases unmatched: 4. CDR3 length equals 13 residues. In germline, CDR1 is MNHEY, CDR2 SVGAGI.

This chain joins TRBV7-8 and TRBJ2-7; TRBD1 matches at 10 bases. This CDR3 is built from 15 residues. Per the germline V gene, CDR1 is SGHVS and CDR2 is FQNEAQ. J lost 6 bases, V lost 2 bases, and 7 bases had no gene match. The CDR3 sequence: CASSLSRDRGGEQYF. The DNA of the CDR3 is TGTGCCAGCAGCTTATCCAGGGACAGGGGCGGCGAGCAGTACTTC.

This chain links TRBV6-5 with TRBJ1-3, with 8 bases that match TRBD1. With 9 bases clipped from V and 2 bases from J, the junction kept 3 bases outside the gene matches. The CDR3 length is 13 residues. Per the germline V gene, CDR1 is MNHEY and CDR2 is SVGAGI. CDR3 DNA sequence: TGTGCCAGTCTACAGGGGGCTGGAAACACCATATATTTT. It codes for CASLQGAGNTIYF.